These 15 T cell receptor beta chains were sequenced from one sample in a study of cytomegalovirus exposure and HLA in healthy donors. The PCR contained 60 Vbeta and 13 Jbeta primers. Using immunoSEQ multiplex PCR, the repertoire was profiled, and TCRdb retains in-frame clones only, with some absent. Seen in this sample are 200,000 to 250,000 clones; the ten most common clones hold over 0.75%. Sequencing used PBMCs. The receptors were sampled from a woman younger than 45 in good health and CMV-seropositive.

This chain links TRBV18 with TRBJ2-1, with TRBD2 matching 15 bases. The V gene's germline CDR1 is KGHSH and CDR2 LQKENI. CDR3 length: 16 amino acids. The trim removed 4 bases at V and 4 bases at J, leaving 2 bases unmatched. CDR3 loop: CASSRGTSGGYNEQFF. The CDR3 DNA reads TGTGCCAGCTCACGAGGGACTAGCGGGGGGTACAATGAGCAGTTCTTC.

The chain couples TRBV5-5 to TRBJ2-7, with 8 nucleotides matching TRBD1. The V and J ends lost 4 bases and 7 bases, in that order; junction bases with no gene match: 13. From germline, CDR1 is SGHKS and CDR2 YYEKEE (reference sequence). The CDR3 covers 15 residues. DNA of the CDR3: TGTGCCAGCAGCCTACGGGACAGGTCTTCGGGGGAGCAGTACTTC. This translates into CASSLRDRSSGEQYF.

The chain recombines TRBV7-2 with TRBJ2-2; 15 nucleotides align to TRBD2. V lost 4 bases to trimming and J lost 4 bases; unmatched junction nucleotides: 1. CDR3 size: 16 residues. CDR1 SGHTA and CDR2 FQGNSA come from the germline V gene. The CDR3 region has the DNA TGTGCCAGCAGCTGGACTAGCGGGAGGGCCACCGGGGAGCTGTTTTTT. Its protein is CASSWTSGRATGELFF. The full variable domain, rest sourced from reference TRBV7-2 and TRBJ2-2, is GAGVSQSPSNKVTEKGKDVELRCDPISGHTALYWYRQSLGQGLEFLIYFQGNSAPDKSGLPSDRFSAERTGGSVSTLTIQRTQQEDSAVYLCASSWTSGRATGELFFGEGSRLTVL.

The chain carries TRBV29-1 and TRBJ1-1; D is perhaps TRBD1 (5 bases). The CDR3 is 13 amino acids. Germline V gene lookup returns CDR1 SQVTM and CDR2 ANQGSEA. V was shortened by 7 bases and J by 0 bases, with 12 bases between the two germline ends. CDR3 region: CSAAGVMNTEAFF. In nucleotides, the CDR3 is TGCAGCGCCGCGGGGGTCATGAACACTGAAGCTTTCTTT. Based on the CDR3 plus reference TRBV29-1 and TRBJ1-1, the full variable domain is SAVISQKPSRDICQRGTSLTIQCQVDSQVTMMFWYRQQPGQSLTLIATANQGSEATYESGFVIDKFPISRPNLTFSTLTVSNMSPEDSSIYLCSAAGVMNTEAFFGQGTRLTVV.

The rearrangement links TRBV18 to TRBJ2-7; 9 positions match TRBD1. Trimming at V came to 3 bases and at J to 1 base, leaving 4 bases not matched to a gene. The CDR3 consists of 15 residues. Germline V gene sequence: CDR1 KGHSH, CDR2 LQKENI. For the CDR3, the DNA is TGTGCCAGCTCACCGGGACAGGGCAAATCCTACGAGCAGTACTTC. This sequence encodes CASSPGQGKSYEQYF.

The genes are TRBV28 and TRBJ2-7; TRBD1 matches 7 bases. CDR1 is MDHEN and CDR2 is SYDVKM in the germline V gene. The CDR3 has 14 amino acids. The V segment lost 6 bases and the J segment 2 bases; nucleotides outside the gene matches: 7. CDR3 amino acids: CASSPTGTTYEQYF. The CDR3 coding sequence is TGTGCCAGCAGCCCGACAGGGACCACCTACGAGCAGTACTTC.

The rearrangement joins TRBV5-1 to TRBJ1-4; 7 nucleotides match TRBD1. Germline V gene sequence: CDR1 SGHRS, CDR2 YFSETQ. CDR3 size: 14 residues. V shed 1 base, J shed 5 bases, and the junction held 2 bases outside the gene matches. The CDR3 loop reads CASSLTGVNEKLFF. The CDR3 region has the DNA TGCGCCAGCAGCTTGACAGGGGTAAATGAAAAACTGTTTTTT.

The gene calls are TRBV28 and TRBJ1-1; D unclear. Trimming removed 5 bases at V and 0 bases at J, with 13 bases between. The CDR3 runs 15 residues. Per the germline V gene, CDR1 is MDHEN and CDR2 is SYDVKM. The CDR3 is CASSIFSYMNTEAFF. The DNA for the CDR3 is TGTGCCAGCAGTATCTTCAGTTACATGAACACTGAAGCTTTCTTT.

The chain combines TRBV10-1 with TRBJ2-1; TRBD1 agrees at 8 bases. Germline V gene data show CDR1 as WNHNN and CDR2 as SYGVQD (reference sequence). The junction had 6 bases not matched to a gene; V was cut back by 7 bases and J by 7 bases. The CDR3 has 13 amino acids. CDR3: CASTGGGWNEQFF. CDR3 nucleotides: TGCGCCAGCACAGGGGGCGGATGGAATGAGCAGTTCTTC.

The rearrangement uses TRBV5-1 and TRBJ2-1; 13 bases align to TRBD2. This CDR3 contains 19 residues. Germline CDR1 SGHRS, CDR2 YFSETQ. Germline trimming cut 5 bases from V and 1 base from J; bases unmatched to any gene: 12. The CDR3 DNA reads TGCGCCAGCAGTTTGTTTCCGGGACTAGCGGGAAGGTCCTACAATGAGCAGTTCTTC. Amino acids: CASSLFPGLAGRSYNEQFF.

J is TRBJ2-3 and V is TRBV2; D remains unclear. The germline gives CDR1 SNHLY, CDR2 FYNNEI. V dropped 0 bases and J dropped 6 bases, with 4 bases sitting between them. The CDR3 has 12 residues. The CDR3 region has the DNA TGTGCCAGCAGTGAAGCGAGGGATACGCAGTATTTT. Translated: CASSEARDTQYF.

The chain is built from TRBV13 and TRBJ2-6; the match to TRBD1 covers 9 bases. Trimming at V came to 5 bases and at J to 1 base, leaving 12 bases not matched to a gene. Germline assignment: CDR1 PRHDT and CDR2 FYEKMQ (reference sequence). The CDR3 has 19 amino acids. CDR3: CASSTIQGAPLSGANVLTF. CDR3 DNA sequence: TGTGCCAGCAGCACCATACAGGGGGCGCCTTTATCTGGGGCCAACGTCCTGACTTTC.

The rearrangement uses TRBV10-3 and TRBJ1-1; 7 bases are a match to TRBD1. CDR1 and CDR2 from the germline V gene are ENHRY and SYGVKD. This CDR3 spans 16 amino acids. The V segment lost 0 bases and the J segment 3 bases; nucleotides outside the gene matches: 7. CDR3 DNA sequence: TGTGCCATCAGTGAGTCACTAATCACAGGGGACACTGAAGCTTTCTTT. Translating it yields CAISESLITGDTEAFF.

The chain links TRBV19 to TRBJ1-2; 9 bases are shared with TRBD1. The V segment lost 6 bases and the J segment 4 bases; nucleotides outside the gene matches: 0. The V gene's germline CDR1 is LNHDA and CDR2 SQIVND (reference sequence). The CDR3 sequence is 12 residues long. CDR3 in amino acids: CASRTGGYGYTF. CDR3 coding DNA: TGTGCCAGTAGGACAGGGGGCTATGGCTACACCTTC.

CDR3 coding DNA: TGTGCCAGCAGCTTATATCTCTTTATAAGCCCCCTTGCCTACAATGAGCAGTTCTTC. Its protein product is CASSLYLFISPLAYNEQFF. The V call is TRBV7-8, the J call TRBJ2-1; unclear D gene. From germline, CDR1 is SGHVS and CDR2 FQNEAQ. The CDR3 is 19 residues long. V lost 2 bases to trimming and J lost 2 bases, with 22 bases between them.